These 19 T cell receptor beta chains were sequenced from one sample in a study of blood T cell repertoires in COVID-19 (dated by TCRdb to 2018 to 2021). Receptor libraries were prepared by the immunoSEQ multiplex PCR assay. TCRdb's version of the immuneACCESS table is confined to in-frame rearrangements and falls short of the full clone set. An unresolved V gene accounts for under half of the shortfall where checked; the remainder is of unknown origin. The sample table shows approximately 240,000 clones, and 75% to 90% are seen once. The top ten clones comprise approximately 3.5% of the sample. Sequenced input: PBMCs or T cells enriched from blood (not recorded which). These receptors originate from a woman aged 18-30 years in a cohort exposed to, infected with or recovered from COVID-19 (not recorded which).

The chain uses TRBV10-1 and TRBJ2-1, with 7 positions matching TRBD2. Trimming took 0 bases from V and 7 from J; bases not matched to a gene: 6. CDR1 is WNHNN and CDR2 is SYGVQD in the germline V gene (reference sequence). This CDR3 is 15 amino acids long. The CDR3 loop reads CASSESSGGGNEQFF. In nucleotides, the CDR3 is TGCGCCAGCAGTGAGTCGTCGGGAGGAGGAAATGAGCAGTTCTTC.

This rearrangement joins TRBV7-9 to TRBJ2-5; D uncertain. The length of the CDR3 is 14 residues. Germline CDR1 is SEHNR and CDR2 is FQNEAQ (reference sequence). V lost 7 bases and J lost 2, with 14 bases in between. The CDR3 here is CASNHAAVQETQYF. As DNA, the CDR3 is TGTGCCAGCAACCACGCCGCGGTTCAAGAGACCCAGTACTTC.

The CDR3 coding sequence is TGTGCCAGCAGTGAAGCGTGGGGGGGCAATCAGCCCCAGCATTTT. It codes for CASSEAWGGNQPQHF. The gene calls are TRBV2 and TRBJ1-5; D might be TRBD1 (5 bases). CDR1 SNHLY and CDR2 FYNNEI come from the germline V gene. This CDR3 is 15 amino acids long. The V and J ends lost 0 bases and 2 bases respectively, with 8 bases between them. Together with reference TRBV2 and TRBJ1-5, the CDR3 gives the full variable domain: EPEVTQTPSHQVTQMGQEVILRCVPISNHLYFYWYRQILGQKVEFLVSFYNNEISEKSEIFDDQFSVERPDGSNFTLKIRSTKLEDSAMYFCASSEAWGGNQPQHFGDGTRLSIL.

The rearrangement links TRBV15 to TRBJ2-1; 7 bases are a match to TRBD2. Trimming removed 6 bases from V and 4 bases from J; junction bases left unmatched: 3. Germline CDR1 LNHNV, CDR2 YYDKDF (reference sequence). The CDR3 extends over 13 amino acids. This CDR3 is CATSGGRYNEQFF. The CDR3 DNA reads TGTGCCACCAGTGGCGGGAGATACAATGAGCAGTTCTTC.

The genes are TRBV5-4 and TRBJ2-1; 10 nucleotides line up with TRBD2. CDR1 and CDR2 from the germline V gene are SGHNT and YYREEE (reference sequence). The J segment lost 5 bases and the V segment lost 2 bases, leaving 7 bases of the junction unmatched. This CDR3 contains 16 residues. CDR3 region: CASSFPSGRANNEQFF. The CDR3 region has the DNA TGTGCCAGCAGCTTCCCTAGCGGGAGAGCCAACAATGAGCAGTTCTTC.

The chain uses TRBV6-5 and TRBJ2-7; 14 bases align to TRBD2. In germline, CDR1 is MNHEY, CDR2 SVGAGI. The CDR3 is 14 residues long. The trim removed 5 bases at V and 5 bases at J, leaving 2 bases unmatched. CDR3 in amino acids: CASSQTSGRDEQYF. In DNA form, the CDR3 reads TGTGCCAGCAGTCAGACTAGCGGGAGGGACGAGCAGTACTTC.

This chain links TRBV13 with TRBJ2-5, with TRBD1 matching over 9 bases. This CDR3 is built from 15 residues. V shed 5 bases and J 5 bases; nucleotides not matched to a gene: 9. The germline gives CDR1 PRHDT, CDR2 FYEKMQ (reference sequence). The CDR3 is CASSLRTGVSETQYF. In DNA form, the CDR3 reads TGTGCCAGCAGCCTAAGGACAGGGGTTAGCGAGACCCAGTACTTC.

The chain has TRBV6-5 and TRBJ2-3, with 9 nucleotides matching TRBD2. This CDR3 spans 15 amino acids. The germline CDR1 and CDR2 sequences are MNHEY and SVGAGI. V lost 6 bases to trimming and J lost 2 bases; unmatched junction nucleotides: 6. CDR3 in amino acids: CASRQGGGATDTQYF. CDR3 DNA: TGTGCCAGCAGACAGGGCGGGGGGGCCACAGATACGCAGTATTTT.

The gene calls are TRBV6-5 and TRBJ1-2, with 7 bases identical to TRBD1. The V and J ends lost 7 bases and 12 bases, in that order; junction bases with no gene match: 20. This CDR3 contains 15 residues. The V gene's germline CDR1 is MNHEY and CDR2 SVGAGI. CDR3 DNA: TGTGCCAGCACCTTCAGAACTCGGACAGGACCAGGAAACACCTTC. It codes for CASTFRTRTGPGNTF.

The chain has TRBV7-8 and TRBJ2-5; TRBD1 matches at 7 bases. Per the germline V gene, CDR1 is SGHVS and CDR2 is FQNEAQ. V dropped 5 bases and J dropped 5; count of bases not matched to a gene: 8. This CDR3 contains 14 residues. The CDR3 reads CASSLNRGVETQYF. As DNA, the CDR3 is TGTGCCAGCAGCCTCAACAGGGGAGTGGAGACCCAGTACTTC.

For the CDR3, the DNA is TGCGCCAGCAGCTCCAGGACTAGCGGGGCTGGTCAAGATACGCAGTATTTT. Its protein product is CASSSRTSGAGQDTQYF. The chain links TRBV4-1 to TRBJ2-3, with TRBD2 identical over 12 bases. The germline CDR1 and CDR2 sequences are MGHRA and YSYEKL. V shed 5 bases and J 5 bases; nucleotides not matched to a gene: 11. The CDR3 runs to 17 residues.

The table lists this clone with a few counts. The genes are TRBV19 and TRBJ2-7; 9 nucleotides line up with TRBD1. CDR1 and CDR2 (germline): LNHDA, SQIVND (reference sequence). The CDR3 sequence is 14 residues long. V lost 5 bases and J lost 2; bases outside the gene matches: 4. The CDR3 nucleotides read TGTGCCAGTAGTCCCGGGACAGGGCCCTACGAGCAGTACTTC. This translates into CASSPGTGPYEQYF.

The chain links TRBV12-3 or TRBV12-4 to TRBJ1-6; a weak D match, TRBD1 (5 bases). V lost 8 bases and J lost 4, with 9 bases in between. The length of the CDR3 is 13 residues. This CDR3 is CASQRGYNSPLHF. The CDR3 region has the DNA TGTGCCAGCCAGCGGGGGTATAATTCACCCCTCCACTTT.

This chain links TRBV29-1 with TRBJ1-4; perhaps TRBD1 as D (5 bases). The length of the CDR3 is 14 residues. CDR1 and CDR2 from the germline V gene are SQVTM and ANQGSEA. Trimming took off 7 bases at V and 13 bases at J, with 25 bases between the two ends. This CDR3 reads CSATLTAHTSGLFF. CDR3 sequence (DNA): TGCAGCGCTACGTTGACAGCGCACACCTCAGGACTGTTTTTT.

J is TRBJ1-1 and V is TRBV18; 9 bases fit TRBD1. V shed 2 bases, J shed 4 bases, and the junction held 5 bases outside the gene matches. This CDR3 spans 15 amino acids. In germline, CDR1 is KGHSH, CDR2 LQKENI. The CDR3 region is CASSPWTGEGTEAFF. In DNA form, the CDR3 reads TGTGCCAGCTCACCATGGACAGGGGAGGGCACTGAAGCTTTCTTT. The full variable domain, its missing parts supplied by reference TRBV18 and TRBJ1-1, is NAGVMQNPRHLVRRRGQEARLRCSPMKGHSHVYWYRQLPEEGLKFMVYLQKENIIDESGMPKERFSAEFPKEGPSILRIQQVVRGDSAAYFCASSPWTGEGTEAFFGQGTRLTVV.

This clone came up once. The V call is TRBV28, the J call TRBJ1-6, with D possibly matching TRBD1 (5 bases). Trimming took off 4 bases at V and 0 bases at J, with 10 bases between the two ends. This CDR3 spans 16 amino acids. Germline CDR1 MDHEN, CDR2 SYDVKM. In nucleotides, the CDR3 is TGTGCCAGCAGTTCGACAGTGAGCTCCTATAATTCACCCCTCCACTTT. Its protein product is CASSSTVSSYNSPLHF.

The CDR3 DNA reads TGCAGTGCTAGTCAGTTGGCCCTTTTCTCTGAGCAGTTCTTC. Translating gives CSASQLALFSEQFF. The chain couples TRBV20-1 to TRBJ2-1; D gene unclear. Trimming took off 3 bases at V and 9 bases at J, with 18 bases between the two ends. The CDR3 totals 14 residues. Germline V CDR1 and CDR2: DFQATT, SNEGSKA (reference sequence).

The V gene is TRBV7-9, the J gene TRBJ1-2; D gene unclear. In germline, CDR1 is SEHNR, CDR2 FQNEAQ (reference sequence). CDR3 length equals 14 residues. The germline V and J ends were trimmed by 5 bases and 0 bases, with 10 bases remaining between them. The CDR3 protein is CASSPYGTNYGYTF. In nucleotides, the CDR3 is TGTGCCAGCAGCCCTTACGGGACTAACTATGGCTACACCTTC.

The CDR3 reads CASSLHSAGVGYNSPLHF. The CDR3 DNA sequence: TGTGCCAGCAGTTTGCACTCTGCCGGGGTCGGATATAATTCACCCCTCCACTTT. V gene TRBV28 combines with J gene TRBJ1-6; D gene unclear. The CDR3 contains 18 residues. Germline assignment: CDR1 MDHEN and CDR2 SYDVKM. Trimming cost V 3 bases and J 4 bases, with 19 bases left between them. Variable domain in full (rest from reference TRBV28 and TRBJ1-6): DVKVTQSSRYLVKRTGEKVFLECVQDMDHENMFWYRQDPGLGLRLIYFSYDVKMKEKGDIPEGYSVSREKKERFSLILESASTNQTSMYLCASSLHSAGVGYNSPLHFGNGTRLTVT.